This note documents a single TCR beta chain sequence. This clone came up a few times. Its recognized antigen is unknown. Base-call qualities are not available, and no considerably larger clone is one nucleotide away. These data come from a study of TIL therapy for anti-PD-1-resistant metastatic lung cancer (dated by TCRdb to 2020 to 2022). Turning to the overall study: Before any PD-1/PD-L1 blockade was given, tumors were harvested, nivolumab was then administered, and patients who progressed went on to receive lymphodepletion, an infusion of expanded TIL, and IL-2. Clonotypes were tracked across tumor, expanded TIL product and serial blood samples by T cell receptor beta sequencing of tumor and peripheral blood. Most of the cohort had lung adenocarcinoma, several tumors were EGFR-mutant and two were ALK-rearranged, and half of the patients were current or former smokers. A median non-synonymous tumor mutation burden of more than 1.2 mutations per megabase was determined across the cohort by whole-exome sequencing. Enrolled patients had a median age of around 50 years (range about 38-80) and a median tumor PD-L1 proportion score of less than 7.5%. Study-level results and caveats: The baseline peripheral repertoire was partially replaced by infused TIL clonotypes, which then decayed over months, and no apparent association between persistence and response was found. The cohort was highly selected, with more treatment-naive, never-smoker and oncogene-addicted patients than typical, limiting generalizability. The study protocol defined all tumor marker inferences as exploratory.

The time point tag for this specimen amounts to: pre-treatment sample, taken before nivolumab and TIL therapy. Adults with stage 4 NSCLC were enrolled from 2017 to early 2020 in a dual-center phase I trial. Samples came from a single-arm, open-label phase I trial of tumor-infiltrating lymphocyte therapy with nivolumab in advanced non-small cell lung cancer. Blood mononuclear cells from EDTA tubes were separated on a Ficoll gradient and snap-frozen as pellets, and DNA was extracted from the cells using a Qiagen mini-prep kit. TCR beta CDR3 regions were amplified from genomic DNA with the immunoSEQ v3 hsTCRB kit using bias-controlled multiplex PCR. TCR libraries were sequenced on an Illumina NextSeq 500 to roughly 2 million read pairs for survey level or roughly 4.5-6 million for deep level. The authors' pipeline ran thus. The immunoSEQ Analyzer software assigned V, D and J genes, filtered out non-productive sequences, and reported clonality. Repertoires were compared using productive Simpson clonality and Morisita overlap index of productive TRB rearrangements between infused TIL and blood. Absolute clonotype counts in blood were estimated by multiplying the lymphocyte count by the CD3+ fraction and by the productive frequency of the clone. TCRdb stores this immuneACCESS table with in-frame sequences only. Part of the clones is absent; in the studies checked, under half of the shortfall reflects unresolved V genes, and no reason is known for the rest. That table gives V, J and clone size, and the DNA gave D and trimming. The table for this sample lists about 59,000 clones; around 70% of them were counted only once. The top ten constitute about 1.8% of the sample.

The germline V gene sets CDR1 to MDHEN and CDR2 to SYDVKM. V sheds 6 bases and J sheds 1 base, leaving 9 bases between their ends. The CDR3 spans 13 residues, from the cysteine through the phenylalanine. Only CDR3 DNA is held: 39 bases, read in frame from base 1. In this chain, TRBV28 is recombined with TRBJ1-1; TRBD1 might be the D gene, on 6 matching bases. The sequence was obtained from a person aged 25-85 years with non-small cell lung cancer. Sequenced here: blood, sampled at baseline. CDR3 region: CASSWTENTEAFF. The DNA sequence is TGTGCCAGCAGCTGGACAGAGAACACTGAAGCTTTCTTT.